What follows are 32 T cell receptor beta chains derived from one specimen sequenced in a study of spatial heterogeneity in lung cancer. General study results and limits: Expanded alpha and beta TCR counts within tumors tracked tumor mutation counts.

TCRdb reanalysed the 5' RACE reads using MiXCR and keeps one entry per CDR3 protein. The table has some 10,000 distinct CDR3 sequences, about 12% seen once. Time point noted: sample taken at primary tumor resection. These receptors are not linked to any known antigen. The starting material was lung tumor tissue, obtained at surgery. Every receptor here comes from a female donor with early-stage non-small cell lung cancer.

As concerns this clonotype: The junction departs from germline at one end; a sequencing error may be responsible. This chain uses TRBV19 with TRBJ2-7; a possible D gene is TRBD1 (6 bases). Germline CDR1 reads LNHDA; CDR2 reads SQIVND (reference sequence). CDR3 length: 14 amino acids. The CDR3 loop reads CTSSIDRMTGEQYF. The CDR3 DNA sequence: TGTACCAGTAGTATAGACAGGATGACGGGGGAGCAGTACTTC.

This clonotype appeared a single time. The chain couples TRBV20-1 to TRBJ1-5; the D is unclear. V was cut by 0 bases and J by 1 base, with 16 bases left in between. From germline, CDR1 is DFQATT and CDR2 SNEGSKA (reference sequence). The CDR3 contains 17 residues. In nucleotides, the CDR3 is TGCAGTGCTAGAGATAGATGGACCAGCCGGAGCAATCAGCCCCAGCATTTT. Its translation: CSARDRWTSRSNQPQHF.

The table lists this clonotype with many counts. DNA of the CDR3: TGTGCCAGCAGTCTTACATATGACTCTGAAGCTTTCTTT. It is translated as CASSLTYDSEAFF. The chain recombines TRBV7-3 with TRBJ1-1; D not certain. The germline CDR1 and CDR2 sequences are SGHTA and FQGTGA. The CDR3 consists of 13 residues. Trimming cost V 6 bases and J 6 bases, with 14 bases left between them. The full variable domain, in which reference TRBV7-3 and TRBJ1-1 provide the parts outside the CDR3, is GAGVSQTPSNKVTEKGKYVELRCDPISGHTALYWYRQSLGQGPEFLIYFQGTGAADDSGLPNDRFFAVRPEGSVSTLKIQRTERGDSAVYLCASSLTYDSEAFFGQGTRLTVV.

This chain joins TRBV12-3 or TRBV12-4 and TRBJ1-1; D uncertain. The CDR3 covers 15 residues. The germline V and J ends were trimmed by 7 bases and 1 base, with 16 bases remaining between them. The CDR3 region has the DNA TGTGCCAGCACCTACCGTAGGGAAGGGAACACTGAAGCTTTCTTT. This sequence encodes CASTYRREGNTEAFF.

This clonotype was counted at least ten times. The chain joins TRBV7-9 to TRBJ2-5, with 11 bases that match TRBD1. Germline V gene sequence: CDR1 SEHNR, CDR2 FQNEAQ (reference sequence). This CDR3 has 17 amino acids. Trimming removed 4 bases from V and 2 bases from J; junction bases left unmatched: 9. The CDR3 sequence is CASSWYLGDRGQETQYF. The DNA for the CDR3 is TGTGCCAGCAGCTGGTATCTAGGGGACAGGGGGCAAGAGACCCAGTACTTC.

There are many counts of this clonotype. The DNA for the CDR3 is TGTGCCAGCAGCACCTGGACTAGCGGGAGGATCGGAGGTACAGATACGCAGTATTTT. Translated, it gives CASSTWTSGRIGGTDTQYF. V gene TRBV7-8 combines with J gene TRBJ2-3; 14 bases match TRBD2. Germline V gene sequence: CDR1 SGHVS, CDR2 FQNEAQ. This CDR3 has 19 amino acids. The J segment lost 3 bases and the V segment lost 5 bases, leaving 13 bases of the junction unmatched.

The chain joins TRBV29-1 to TRBJ2-1; D is uncertain. This CDR3 is built from 16 residues. Germline-derived CDR1 and CDR2 are SQVTM and ANQGSEA. The V and J ends lost 5 bases and 0 bases respectively, with 17 bases between them. CDR3: CSVLSGQERSYNEQFF. In nucleotides, the CDR3 is TGCAGCGTTTTAAGTGGGCAAGAACGCTCCTACAATGAGCAGTTCTTC.

This clonotype showed up just a few times. The chain carries TRBV2 and TRBJ1-1, with D unresolved. V gave up 4 bases and J gave up 7 bases, with 7 bases separating them. Germline V gene lookup returns CDR1 SNHLY and CDR2 FYNNEI. The CDR3 sequence is 11 residues long. CDR3 coding DNA: TGTGCCAGCAGTGTAACAAGTGAAGCTTTCTTT. Amino acids: CASSVTSEAFF.

This clonotype was detected only a few times. The chain carries TRBV7-2 and TRBJ2-1; 13 nucleotides agree with TRBD2. Trimming cost V 5 bases and J 6 bases; bases outside gene matches: 4. Germline assignment: CDR1 SGHTA and CDR2 FQGNSA. This CDR3 contains 15 residues. CDR3 sequence reads: CASSNRLAGGNEQFF. In DNA form, the CDR3 reads TGTGCCAGCAGCAACCGACTAGCGGGGGGCAATGAGCAGTTCTTC. The full variable domain, in which reference TRBV7-2 and TRBJ2-1 provide the parts outside the CDR3, is GAGVSQSPSNKVTEKGKDVELRCDPISGHTALYWYRQSLGQGLEFLIYFQGNSAPDKSGLPSDRFSAERTGGSVSTLTIQRTQQEDSAVYLCASSNRLAGGNEQFFGPGTRLTVL.

Ten or more counts support this clonotype. The chain is built from TRBV7-6 and TRBJ2-3; 9 bases are a match to TRBD2. Germline V gene lookup returns CDR1 SGHVS and CDR2 FNYEAQ. J gave up 1 base and V 0 bases, and 2 bases lay outside the gene matches. The CDR3 is 16 residues long. Written as DNA, the CDR3 is TGTGCCAGCAGCTTAGCGAGCGGGGGGCGCACAGATACGCAGTATTTT. This translates into CASSLASGGRTDTQYF.

This clonotype was seen at least ten times. This likely comes from a read error, as the CDR3 has no conserved phenylalanine or tryptophan at its end. Because the CDR3's place on the DNA is in doubt, the DNA is left out and the CDR3 is given as listed by TCRdb. V and J are TRBV21-1 and TRBJ2-3; the table's D call, TRBD1, was not checked against the DNA. TRBV21-1 is deemed a pseudogene. The CDR3 region is 9 residues in length, termini included. CDR3 sequence: CASTPGGGL.

This clonotype qualifies as medium-sized. The chain uses TRBV6-6 and TRBJ2-3; the match to TRBD2 covers 12 bases. The germline gives CDR1 MNHNY, CDR2 SVGAGI (reference sequence). This CDR3 region has 16 residues. V lost 2 bases and J lost 6; bases outside the gene matches: 6. The CDR3 bases are TGTGCCAGCAGTTACGGGCCTAGCGGGAGGGGCGATACGCAGTATTTT. Translation: CASSYGPSGRGDTQYF.

At least ten counts were recorded for this clonotype. The CDR3 DNA is TGCAGCGTTGAGGGTGGTTACAATGAGCAGTTCTTC. Translated, it gives CSVEGGYNEQFF. The chain carries TRBV29-1 and TRBJ2-1; D is unclear. CDR1 SQVTM and CDR2 ANQGSEA come from the germline V gene. There are 12 residues in the CDR3. With 3 bases removed from V and 4 bases from J, the gap between germline ends came to 7 bases.

This clonotype was detected a few times. V is TRBV19 and J is TRBJ2-7, with D tentatively TRBD2 (5 bases). The CDR3 covers 14 residues. V was clipped by 0 bases and J by 7 bases, with 13 bases between them. The germline V gene encodes CDR1 LNHDA and CDR2 SQIVND (reference sequence). This CDR3 is CASSIDRMTGEQYF. DNA of the CDR3: TGTGCCAGTAGTATAGACAGGATGACGGGGGAGCAGTACTTC.

This clonotype was found many times. The J gene is TRBJ2-3, the V gene TRBV9; D gene unclear. Germline assignment: CDR1 SGDLS and CDR2 YYNGEE. The V end lost 4 bases, the J end lost 0 bases, and 18 bases lay between the germline ends. The CDR3 loop spans 17 amino acids. The DNA of the CDR3 is TGTGCCAGCAGCCCTCCCCCATACGTACCTAGCACAGATACGCAGTATTTT. As protein: CASSPPPYVPSTDTQYF.

This clonotype was observed at least ten times. The genes are TRBV6-2 or TRBV6-3 and TRBJ2-7; the D is unclear. V lost 2 bases and J 2 bases, leaving 1 base between the germline ends. Germline V lookup: CDR1 MNHEY, CDR2 SVGEGT. CDR3 length: 11 residues. CDR3 nucleotide sequence: TGTGCCAGCAGTTACGCCTACGAGCAGTACTTC. Protein: CASSYAYEQYF.

This clonotype appeared many times. The chain has TRBV7-2 and TRBJ2-1; D may be TRBD1 (5 bases). The CDR3 is made up of 13 amino acids. CDR1 is SGHTA, CDR2 FQGNSA, per germline. Between the trimmed V and J ends, which lost 5 bases and 8 bases, there was a span of 13 bases. The CDR3 here is CASSLGREDEQFF. In DNA form, the CDR3 reads TGTGCCAGCAGCCTAGGCAGGGAAGATGAGCAGTTCTTC.

This clonotype was recorded a few times. The gene calls are TRBV7-2 and TRBJ2-5; D gene ambiguous. The germline V gene has CDR1 SGHTA and CDR2 FQGNSA. This CDR3 comprises 14 residues. The ends were cut back, 2 bases at V and 0 bases at J, with 7 bases in the middle. The CDR3 DNA is TGTGCCAGCAGCTTAAAAACCGACCAAGAGACCCAGTACTTC. Amino acid sequence: CASSLKTDQETQYF. The variable domain in full, completed from reference TRBV7-2 and TRBJ2-5, reads GAGVSQSPSNKVTEKGKDVELRCDPISGHTALYWYRQSLGQGLEFLIYFQGNSAPDKSGLPSDRFSAERTGGSVSTLTIQRTQQEDSAVYLCASSLKTDQETQYFGPGTRLLVL.

This clonotype was counted between two and nine times. V usage is TRBV12-3 or TRBV12-4 and J usage is TRBJ1-4; D call uncertain. V was pared by 2 bases and J by 6 bases, with 13 bases between. This CDR3 is 15 amino acids long. CDR3 in amino acids: CASSLYGLGDEKLFF. The CDR3 DNA sequence: TGTGCCAGCAGTTTATACGGCCTTGGGGATGAAAAACTGTTTTTT.

This clonotype was counted a few times. The J gene is TRBJ1-3, the V gene TRBV12-3 or TRBV12-4, with no clear D. The CDR3 is made up of 14 amino acids. V shed 3 bases and J shed 0 bases, with 6 bases lying between them. CDR3 nucleotides: TGTGCCAGCAGTTTGGCGGGCTCTGGAAACACCATATATTTT. Translated, it gives CASSLAGSGNTIYF.

Ten or more counts support this clonotype. The chain is built from TRBV5-5 and TRBJ1-1; possibly TRBD1 for D (5 bases). Trimming took 3 bases from V and 1 from J, leaving 16 bases between them. The CDR3 is made up of 16 amino acids. CDR1 and CDR2 (germline): SGHKS, YYEKEE (reference sequence). The DNA of the CDR3 is TGTGCCAGCAGCTCCACAGGAATCTCAAGGAACACTGAAGCTTTCTTT. Translation: CASSSTGISRNTEAFF.

This chain uses TRBV7-9 with TRBJ2-7, with TRBD1 as a possible D gene (6 bases). Looked up from germline, CDR1 is SEHNR and CDR2 is FQNEAQ (reference sequence). The V end was cut by 5 bases, the J end by 5 bases, with 10 bases between. CDR3 length: 12 amino acids. Written as DNA, the CDR3 is TGTGCCAGCAGCGCGGACAGAAACGAGCAGTACTTC. Translating it yields CASSADRNEQYF.

This clonotype was counted between two and nine times. V is TRBV20-1 and J is TRBJ2-3, with 9 bases fitting TRBD2. Unmatched junction bases numbered 6, after V lost 4 bases and J lost 4 bases. CDR1 DFQATT and CDR2 SNEGSKA come from the germline V gene (reference sequence). The CDR3 consists of 14 residues. This CDR3 is CSAKLAGGPDTQYF. In DNA form, the CDR3 reads TGCAGTGCTAAGTTGGCGGGAGGGCCAGATACGCAGTATTTT.

A note on this clonotype: A much larger clone lies a single base off, so this may be a read error. The chain has TRBV20-1 and TRBJ1-2; 10 nucleotides agree with TRBD1. V trimming: 6 bases; J trimming: 7 bases; junction bases outside the gene matches: 11. CDR1 is DFQATT and CDR2 is SNEGSKA in the germline V gene (reference sequence). This CDR3 comprises 14 residues. DNA of the CDR3: TGCAGTGCGGAAGGGACAGGGGAGGACTGTGGCTACACCTTC. It specifies CSAEGTGEDCGYTF.

This clonotype was found many times. J is TRBJ1-2 and V is TRBV10-3; maybe TRBD1 (5 bases). Trimming removed 0 bases at V and 3 bases at J, with 17 bases between. This CDR3 has 17 residues. The V gene's germline CDR1 is ENHRY and CDR2 SYGVKD. CDR3 residues: CAISESRTIPSYYGYTF. CDR3 sequence (DNA): TGTGCCATCAGTGAGTCGCGGACAATACCCTCTTACTATGGCTACACCTTC.

The V call is TRBV7-3, the J call TRBJ2-3, with 9 bases lining up with TRBD2. CDR1 SGHTA and CDR2 FQGTGA come from the germline V gene. J gave up 6 bases and V 6 bases, and 16 bases lay outside the gene matches. The CDR3 has 17 residues. CDR3 bases: TGTGCCAGCAGGTTATGCTTGCTAGCGGGAAAGACTGATACGCAGTATTTT. Amino acids: CASRLCLLAGKTDTQYF.

There are many counts of this clonotype. The CDR3 here is CASSLEARYEQYF. CDR3 DNA: TGTGCCAGCAGTTTGGAGGCGCGGTACGAGCAGTACTTC. This chain connects TRBV12-3 or TRBV12-4 to TRBJ2-7, with D possibly matching TRBD2 (5 bases). The ends were cut back, 3 bases at V and 4 bases at J, with 10 bases in the middle. The CDR3 extends over 13 amino acids.

This clonotype was counted between two and nine times. The chain couples TRBV5-6 to TRBJ2-2; maybe TRBD2 (6 bases). V dropped 5 bases and J dropped 6 bases, with 14 bases sitting between them. The CDR3 sequence is 14 residues long. In germline, CDR1 is SGHDT, CDR2 YYEEEE. The CDR3 DNA sequence: TGTGCCAGCAGTTCCGGGACTTTTCCCGGGGAGCTGTTTTTT. As protein: CASSSGTFPGELFF.

This clonotype was seen a few times. The chain is built from TRBV4-3 and TRBJ2-7; D is unresolved. The CDR3 totals 13 residues. Trimming pared 4 bases from V and 4 bases from J, leaving 11 bases between. The germline V gene has CDR1 LGHNA and CDR2 YSLEER. The CDR3 is CASSPYLRYEQYF. In DNA, the CDR3 is TGCGCCAGCAGCCCCTACCTGAGGTACGAGCAGTACTTC.

This clonotype is medium-sized (0.01 to 0.1%) in the sample. The rearrangement joins TRBV7-2 to TRBJ2-1, with 11 bases fitting TRBD2. The germline V gene has CDR1 SGHTA and CDR2 FQGNSA. The CDR3 spans 17 residues. V lost 2 bases and J lost 9; bases outside the gene matches: 12. CDR3 residues: CASSLSVPHGLAGEQFF. As DNA, the CDR3 is TGTGCCAGCAGCTTAAGCGTTCCCCACGGACTAGCGGGTGAGCAGTTCTTC. Variable domain in full (rest from reference TRBV7-2 and TRBJ2-1): GAGVSQSPSNKVTEKGKDVELRCDPISGHTALYWYRQSLGQGLEFLIYFQGNSAPDKSGLPSDRFSAERTGGSVSTLTIQRTQQEDSAVYLCASSLSVPHGLAGEQFFGPGTRLTVL.

This clonotype was detected many times. The J gene is TRBJ2-5, the V gene TRBV2, with TRBD1 as a possible D gene (5 bases). The CDR3 spans 11 residues. CDR1 and CDR2 (germline): SNHLY, FYNNEI. Trimming left V 8 bases short and J 4 bases short, with 8 bases between. The CDR3: CASSRGETQYF. Written as DNA, the CDR3 is TGTGCCAGCTCAAGGGGAGAGACCCAGTACTTC.

This chain uses TRBV27 with TRBJ1-1; 7 nucleotides align to TRBD1. V lost 6 bases to trimming and J lost 10 bases; unmatched junction nucleotides: 11. The CDR3 length is 13 residues. Germline V lookup: CDR1 MNHEY, CDR2 SMNVEV (reference sequence). The CDR3 here is CASRMTGMGTAFF. The DNA of the CDR3 is TGTGCCAGCAGAATGACAGGGATGGGCACAGCTTTCTTT.